The rows below give T cell receptor beta chains drawn from one sample of a study of T cells in Graves' hyperthyroidism and ophthalmopathy. From the multiplex PCR reads, TCRdb called clonotypes with MiXCR, one entry per CDR3 protein. The sample yields fewer than 900,000 distinct CDR3 sequences, about 16% seen once. Sequencing used blood. These receptors all stem from a man between 18 and 29 years old with Graves' hyperthyroidism. CDR3s include the opening cysteine and the closing phenylalanine or tryptophan. Fields, in order: V gene, clone size, D gene, J gene, CDR3 protein, CDR3 DNA. D genes are given only for firm matches. Clone size is given for some rows only: seen once, a few or many times, or a class if the clone is expanded.

V gene: TRBV28; clone size: many; D gene: NA; J gene: TRBJ2-1; CDR3 protein: CASLTGGGDEQFF; CDR3 DNA: TGTGCCAGCCTGACAGGAGGGGGCGATGAGCAGTTCTTC
V gene: TRBV5-1; clone size: NA; D gene: NA; J gene: TRBJ2-1; CDR3 protein: CASGQGTSYNEQFF; CDR3 DNA: TGCGCCAGCGGGCAGGGGACCTCCTACAATGAGCAGTTCTTC
V gene: TRBV7-9; clone size: many; D gene: NA; J gene: TRBJ2-3; CDR3 protein: CASSSSRDTQYF; CDR3 DNA: TGTGCCAGCAGCTCTAGTAGAGATACGCAGTATTTT
V gene: TRBV20-1; clone size: NA; D gene: NA; J gene: TRBJ2-7; CDR3 protein: CSARDPDRPAPYEQYF; CDR3 DNA: TGCAGTGCTAGAGACCCAGACCGTCCAGCCCCCTACGAGCAGTACTTC
V gene: TRBV3-1; clone size: many; D gene: TRBD2; J gene: TRBJ2-1; CDR3 protein: CATGLAGDGYNEQFF; CDR3 DNA: TGTGCCACAGGACTAGCGGGAGACGGTTACAATGAGCAGTTCTTC
V gene: TRBV7-6; clone size: few; D gene: NA; J gene: TRBJ2-3; CDR3 protein: CASSFAGITDTQYF; CDR3 DNA: TGTGCCAGCAGTTTCGCCGGGATCACAGATACGCAGTATTTT
V gene: TRBV12-3/TRBV12-4; clone size: many; D gene: NA; J gene: TRBJ2-3; CDR3 protein: CASSFPTGPTDTQYF; CDR3 DNA: TGTGCCAGCAGTTTTCCTACAGGGCCCACAGATACGCAGTATTTT
V gene: TRBV20-1; clone size: many; D gene: TRBD1; J gene: TRBJ2-7; CDR3 protein: CSAPDRVYEQYF; CDR3 DNA: TGCAGTGCGCCGGACAGGGTATACGAGCAGTACTTC
V gene: TRBV2; clone size: NA; D gene: NA; J gene: TRBJ1-2; CDR3 protein: CASRGYRGDYGYTF; CDR3 DNA: TGTGCCAGCAGGGGGTACCGGGGGGACTATGGCTACACCTTC
V gene: TRBV5-6; clone size: many; D gene: NA; J gene: TRBJ1-1; CDR3 protein: CASRPVGESNTEAFF; CDR3 DNA: TGTGCCAGCAGACCCGTCGGGGAATCGAACACTGAAGCTTTCTTT
V gene: TRBV6-1; clone size: many; D gene: TRBD2; J gene: TRBJ2-5; CDR3 protein: CASSSGMETQYF; CDR3 DNA: TGTGCCAGCAGTAGCGGGATGGAGACCCAGTACTTC
V gene: TRBV7-3; clone size: many; D gene: NA; J gene: TRBJ2-1; CDR3 protein: CASSLTSRGRRYEQFF; CDR3 DNA: TGTGCCAGCAGCTTGACTAGCAGGGGACGGAGATATGAGCAGTTCTTC
V gene: TRBV18; clone size: few; D gene: NA; J gene: TRBJ2-5; CDR3 protein: CASSLTGTELGAQYF; CDR3 DNA: TGTGCCAGCTCACTCACGGGGACCGAGCTGGGGGCCCAGTACTTC
V gene: TRBV5-1; clone size: NA; D gene: NA; J gene: TRBJ2-1; CDR3 protein: CASSYSFGVGSYNEQFF; CDR3 DNA: TGCGCCAGCAGCTACTCGTTTGGGGTGGGCTCCTACAATGAGCAGTTCTTC
V gene: TRBV2; clone size: once; D gene: TRBD1; J gene: TRBJ1-5; CDR3 protein: CASSDRDREVRVSNQPQHF; CDR3 DNA: TGTGCCAGCAGTGATCGGGACAGGGAGGTTCGGGTTAGCAATCAGCCCCAGCATTTT
V gene: TRBV18; clone size: NA; D gene: NA; J gene: TRBJ2-4; CDR3 protein: CASSPKSTAKNIQYF; CDR3 DNA: TGTGCCAGCTCACCCAAATCCACGGCCAAAAACATTCAGTACTTC
V gene: TRBV6-1; clone size: many; D gene: NA; J gene: TRBJ1-5; CDR3 protein: CASRRQFNQPQHF; CDR3 DNA: TGTGCCAGCAGGCGACAATTCAATCAGCCCCAGCATTTT
V gene: TRBV7-2; clone size: many; D gene: NA; J gene: TRBJ2-7; CDR3 protein: CASSLYKEFEQYF; CDR3 DNA: TGTGCCAGCAGCTTATACAAGGAGTTCGAGCAGTACTTC
V gene: TRBV19; clone size: few; D gene: TRBD2; J gene: TRBJ2-1; CDR3 protein: CASREGGLLYNEQFF; CDR3 DNA: TGTGCCAGTAGAGAGGGAGGGCTGCTATACAATGAGCAGTTCTTC
V gene: TRBV5-1; clone size: many; D gene: TRBD2; J gene: TRBJ2-1; CDR3 protein: CASSSGLAGGPSRDEQFF; CDR3 DNA: TGCGCCAGCAGCTCTGGACTAGCGGGAGGGCCTTCAAGGGATGAGCAGTTCTTC
V gene: TRBV20-1; clone size: many; D gene: TRBD2; J gene: TRBJ2-7; CDR3 protein: CSASGTSGSSAYEQYF; CDR3 DNA: TGCAGTGCTAGTGGGACTAGCGGCTCATCAGCCTACGAGCAGTACTTC
V gene: TRBV2; clone size: many; D gene: NA; J gene: TRBJ2-5; CDR3 protein: CASKRAVPQETQYF; CDR3 DNA: TGTGCCAGCAAAAGAGCGGTTCCCCAAGAGACCCAGTACTTC
V gene: TRBV5-1; clone size: few; D gene: TRBD1; J gene: TRBJ2-7; CDR3 protein: CASSLGTGTNEQYF; CDR3 DNA: TGCGCCAGCAGCTTAGGGACAGGGACAAATGAGCAGTACTTC
V gene: TRBV11-1; clone size: few; D gene: TRBD1; J gene: TRBJ1-1; CDR3 protein: CASTDFRQGTEAFF; CDR3 DNA: TGTGCCAGCACCGACTTTCGACAGGGCACTGAAGCTTTCTTT
V gene: TRBV2; clone size: many; D gene: NA; J gene: TRBJ2-3; CDR3 protein: CASGGDTQYF; CDR3 DNA: TGTGCCAGTGGGGGAGATACGCAGTATTTT
V gene: TRBV12-3/TRBV12-4; clone size: few; D gene: NA; J gene: TRBJ2-1; CDR3 protein: CASSLSLWDEQFF; CDR3 DNA: TGTGCCAGCAGTTTGTCCCTCTGGGATGAGCAGTTCTTC
V gene: TRBV7-2; clone size: many; D gene: NA; J gene: TRBJ2-3; CDR3 protein: CASIPSIPSTDTQYF; CDR3 DNA: TGTGCCAGCATCCCCTCTATCCCTAGCACAGATACGCAGTATTTT
V gene: TRBV7-2; clone size: many; D gene: NA; J gene: TRBJ2-7; CDR3 protein: CASSLQTGDYEQYF; CDR3 DNA: TGTGCCAGCAGCTTGCAGACGGGCGACTACGAGCAGTACTTC
V gene: TRBV5-5; clone size: NA; D gene: NA; J gene: TRBJ2-1; CDR3 protein: CASSLPGPSNEQFF; CDR3 DNA: TGTGCCAGCAGCTTGCCGGGACCCTCCAATGAGCAGTTCTTC
V gene: TRBV28; clone size: NA; D gene: NA; J gene: TRBJ1-1; CDR3 protein: CASSLSPVTEAFF; CDR3 DNA: TGTGCCAGCAGTTTATCGCCGGTGACTGAAGCTTTCTTT
V gene: TRBV7-9; clone size: NA; D gene: TRBD1; J gene: TRBJ2-7; CDR3 protein: CASSLHGQGGQYF; CDR3 DNA: TGTGCCAGCAGCCTTCACGGACAGGGCGGGCAGTACTTC
V gene: TRBV12-3/TRBV12-4; clone size: many; D gene: NA; J gene: TRBJ2-7; CDR3 protein: CASSLRSGAPGREQYF; CDR3 DNA: TGTGCCAGCAGTTTACGATCTGGGGCGCCAGGACGCGAGCAGTACTTC
V gene: TRBV27; clone size: many; D gene: NA; J gene: TRBJ2-1; CDR3 protein: CASSSNPPGGQRVEQFF; CDR3 DNA: TGTGCCAGCAGTTCAAACCCCCCCGGGGGGCAGAGAGTTGAGCAGTTCTTC
V gene: TRBV10-3; clone size: NA; D gene: NA; J gene: TRBJ2-2; CDR3 protein: CAISSATANTGELFF; CDR3 DNA: TGTGCCATCAGCAGCGCGACAGCGAACACCGGGGAGCTGTTTTTT
V gene: TRBV10-3; clone size: few; D gene: TRBD1; J gene: TRBJ2-1; CDR3 protein: CAISPGQVYNEQFF; CDR3 DNA: TGTGCCATCAGTCCGGGACAGGTCTACAATGAGCAGTTCTTC
V gene: TRBV24-1; clone size: few; D gene: TRBD1; J gene: TRBJ1-5; CDR3 protein: CATSRDRDIGGNQPQHF; CDR3 DNA: TGTGCCACGTCTCGGGACAGGGACATAGGCGGGAATCAGCCCCAGCATTTT
V gene: TRBV28; clone size: many; D gene: TRBD2; J gene: TRBJ2-7; CDR3 protein: CASRPGLAGVYEQYF; CDR3 DNA: TGTGCCAGCAGGCCGGGACTAGCGGGGGTCTACGAGCAGTACTTC
V gene: TRBV6-5; clone size: few; D gene: TRBD2; J gene: TRBJ2-1; CDR3 protein: CASNPRTSGSYNEQFF; CDR3 DNA: TGTGCCAGCAACCCCCGGACTAGCGGATCCTACAATGAGCAGTTCTTC
V gene: TRBV28; clone size: many; D gene: NA; J gene: TRBJ2-3; CDR3 protein: CASGPRVTDTQYF; CDR3 DNA: TGTGCCAGCGGGCCCAGGGTTACAGATACGCAGTATTTT
V gene: TRBV6-1; clone size: NA; D gene: NA; J gene: TRBJ2-1; CDR3 protein: CASSTPGTDEQFF; CDR3 DNA: TGTGCCAGCAGTACCCCAGGGACGGATGAGCAGTTCTTC
V gene: TRBV28; clone size: NA; D gene: NA; J gene: TRBJ1-1; CDR3 protein: CASSPTGGTETFF; CDR3 DNA: TGTGCCAGCAGTCCCACAGGTGGCACTGAAACTTTCTTT
V gene: TRBV5-1; clone size: many; D gene: TRBD2; J gene: TRBJ2-1; CDR3 protein: CASRGLAGGNEQFF; CDR3 DNA: TGCGCCAGCAGGGGACTAGCGGGAGGCAATGAGCAGTTCTTC
V gene: TRBV6-1; clone size: few; D gene: TRBD1; J gene: TRBJ1-1; CDR3 protein: CASIEDRTNTEAFF; CDR3 DNA: TGTGCCAGCATAGAGGACAGGACGAACACTGAAGCTTTCTTT
V gene: TRBV9; clone size: NA; D gene: TRBD2; J gene: TRBJ2-2; CDR3 protein: CASSVAASGRAGELFF; CDR3 DNA: TGTGCCAGCAGCGTAGCGGCTAGCGGGAGAGCCGGGGAGCTGTTTTTT
V gene: TRBV20-1; clone size: NA; D gene: NA; J gene: TRBJ1-4; CDR3 protein: CSARSTSGRDNEKLFF; CDR3 DNA: TGCAGTGCTAGGAGTACCTCGGGACGGGATAATGAAAAACTGTTTTTT
V gene: TRBV29-1; clone size: few; D gene: TRBD2; J gene: TRBJ2-5; CDR3 protein: CSVAGGVGETQYF; CDR3 DNA: TGCAGCGTTGCGGGAGGAGTGGGGGAGACCCAGTACTTC
V gene: TRBV29-1; clone size: few; D gene: NA; J gene: TRBJ2-3; CDR3 protein: CSVDDFSSTDTQYF; CDR3 DNA: TGCAGCGTTGACGACTTCTCTAGCACAGATACGCAGTATTTT
V gene: TRBV30; clone size: many; D gene: NA; J gene: TRBJ2-2; CDR3 protein: CAWSVRANTGELFF; CDR3 DNA: TGTGCCTGGAGTGTTAGAGCGAACACCGGGGAGCTGTTTTTT
V gene: TRBV24-1; clone size: few; D gene: NA; J gene: TRBJ2-7; CDR3 protein: CATSDVTDEQYF; CDR3 DNA: TGTGCCACCAGTGACGTAACAGACGAGCAGTACTTC
V gene: TRBV18; clone size: many; D gene: NA; J gene: TRBJ2-5; CDR3 protein: CASSPPGRAQETQYF; CDR3 DNA: TGTGCCAGCTCACCACCGGGACGGGCCCAAGAGACCCAGTACTTC
V gene: TRBV4-1; clone size: few; D gene: NA; J gene: TRBJ2-3; CDR3 protein: CASSLRSGRGTDTQYF; CDR3 DNA: TGCGCCAGCAGCCTCCGAAGCGGGCGAGGCACAGATACGCAGTATTTT
V gene: TRBV6-2/TRBV6-3; clone size: NA; D gene: NA; J gene: TRBJ2-2; CDR3 protein: CASSYGLVATGELFF; CDR3 DNA: TGTGCCAGCAGTTACGGGCTAGTGGCCACCGGGGAGCTGTTTTTT
V gene: TRBV6-2/TRBV6-3; clone size: few; D gene: NA; J gene: TRBJ1-1; CDR3 protein: CASSYSSDTEAFF; CDR3 DNA: TGTGCCAGCAGTTACTCATCGGACACTGAAGCTTTCTTT
V gene: TRBV7-9; clone size: NA; D gene: NA; J gene: TRBJ2-5; CDR3 protein: CASLVEGETQYF; CDR3 DNA: TGTGCCAGCCTCGTGGAGGGAGAGACCCAGTACTTC
V gene: TRBV27; clone size: many; D gene: NA; J gene: TRBJ2-3; CDR3 protein: CASSSDPSTDTQYF; CDR3 DNA: TGTGCCAGCAGCTCGGACCCAAGCACAGATACGCAGTATTTT
V gene: TRBV3-1; clone size: many; D gene: NA; J gene: TRBJ1-1; CDR3 protein: CASSLLGGEKAFF; CDR3 DNA: TGTGCCAGCAGCCTCCTCGGGGGAGAGAAAGCTTTCTTT
V gene: TRBV2; clone size: once; D gene: TRBD2; J gene: TRBJ2-1; CDR3 protein: CASSLGGLAGGWEQFF; CDR3 DNA: TGTGCCAGCAGTCTGGGGGGACTAGCGGGAGGTTGGGAGCAGTTCTTC